This paragraph reports one T cell receptor (beta chain). What it recognizes is unknown. A second PCR, run for about 7 to 11 cycles, used a sample-barcoded 5' primer plus a J-beta primer mix. Every cDNA molecule bore a tag from a template-switch adaptor containing 12 random nucleotides. From the 5' RACE reads, TCRdb called clonotypes with MiXCR, one entry per CDR3 protein. The data contain 1.8 million or so distinct CDR3 sequences, approximately 39% of them seen just once; the ten biggest clones take up roughly 24%. These data come from a study of blood T cells in healthy people across ages. CDR1 SGHDN and CDR2 FVKESK come from the germline V gene. CDR3 length equals 15 residues. Findings of the study overall: TCR beta diversity, measured per million T cells, fell in a roughly linear way with age.

The TCR was taken from a human donor in good health. V usage is TRBV14 and J usage is TRBJ2-4; the D gene is possibly TRBD1 (6 bases). The assigned J gene may be wrong: the sequence end matches TRBJ2-7 better. Input material: blood. The DNA of the CDR3 is TGTGCCAGCAGCCAAGGAGGGACAACCAGCTACGAGCAGTACTTC. Protein: CASSQGGTTSYEQYF.